This T cell receptor (beta chain) was profiled in a study of blood T cell repertoires in COVID-19. Study context: The origin of the acute and convalescent COVID-19 samples was the United States, Italy and Spain.

In the authors' workflow: Reference gene primers were amplified, and this amplification served to estimate nucleated cell counts. Clones were sequenced by immunoSEQ multiplex PCR, and TCRdb holds only the in-frame ones, with some missing. V, J and clone size derive from that table, while D and trimming were established from the DNA sequence. The table shows approximately 140,000 clones, with about 74% occurring only once. Germline trimming cut 4 bases from V and 6 bases from J; bases unmatched to any gene: 2. The germline gives CDR1 ENHRY, CDR2 SYGVKD. The CDR3 sequence is 12 residues long. The TCR sequence derives from a man aged 45-65 years with acute or convalescent COVID-19. The chain recombines TRBV10-3 with TRBJ1-2, with TRBD1 identical over 7 bases. The sample was peripheral blood. CDR3 sequence reads: CAISGGTDGYTF. The CDR3 coding sequence is TGTGCCATCAGTGGAGGGACAGATGGCTACACCTTC.